The TCR beta chain described here comes from a study of chemoradiotherapy in HPV16-positive cancers. General observations from the study: HPV-specific T cells were functionally defined from only a couple of HPV16-positive patients.

Sequencing used immunoSEQ multiplex PCR; TCRdb keeps in-frame clones, though not all of them. The sample has some 20,000 clones; more than 75% are singletons. This clone was counted between two and nine times. Its antigen is unidentified. Samples were taken several times over chemoradiotherapy. V gave up 6 bases and J gave up 4 bases; unmatched junction bases: 2. The CDR3 covers 12 residues. The germline V gene encodes CDR1 LNHDA and CDR2 SQIVND (reference sequence). The chain recombines TRBV19 with TRBJ2-7, with 8 bases fitting TRBD1. The sequencing used blood, collected from a patient who underwent chemoradiotherapy. The sequence came from a human donor with HPV-associated anogenital cancer. CDR3 coding DNA: TGTGCCAGTAGCCGACAGGGGTACGAGCAGTACTTC. This sequence encodes CASSRQGYEQYF.